One and the same sample provided the 28 T cell receptor delta chains below, sequenced in a study of gamma-delta chains in newborns, infants, children. With CATT, TCRdb re-called clones from the reads. This sample yields under 8,000 delta-chain clones, of which 2.6% are seen a single time; roughly 15% belongs to the top ten. Sequencing was done on a sample of blood. These receptor sequences come from a child who was a newborn, infant or young child, either healthy, febrile or measles-vaccinated (not recorded which).

By share, this clone ranks as medium-sized (0.01 to 0.1%). The sample carries other DNA sequences with the same CDR3. The chain combines TRDV2 with TRDJ3, with 13 bases lining up with TRDD3. The V and J ends lost 1 base and 0 bases, in that order; junction bases with no gene match: 11. The V gene's germline CDR1 is GEAIGNYY and CDR2 EKD. The length of the CDR3 is 22 residues. The CDR3 is CACDTGVLGDTRSSWDTRQMFF. CDR3 sequence (DNA): TGTGCCTGTGACACGGGGGTACTGGGGGATACGCGGAGCTCCTGGGACACCCGACAGATGTTTTTC.

The sample holds a few counts of this clone. A far larger clone is only one base removed, so a read error is likely. The sample holds other DNA sequences that translate to the same CDR3. The J gene is TRDJ3, the V gene TRDV2; 11 positions match TRDD3. The CDR3 covers 18 residues. The germline V gene has CDR1 GEAIGNYY and CDR2 EKD. V was pared by 4 bases and J by 2 bases, with 6 bases of the junction left unmatched. The CDR3 DNA is TGTGCCTGTGATAAAATACTGGGGGATACCTGGGACACCCGACAGATGTTTTTC. Its translation is CACDKILGDTWDTRQMFF.

By frequency in the sample, this clone is medium-sized (0.01 to 0.1%). DNA for the CDR3: TGTGCCTGTGACACCCTGGGGGACCTCTCCTGGGACACCCGACAGATGTTTTTC. This codes for CACDTLGDLSWDTRQMFF. The chain links TRDV2 to TRDJ3; 8 bases map to TRDD3. The CDR3 loop spans 18 amino acids. Germline V gives CDR1 GEAIGNYY, CDR2 EKD. The V gene end was trimmed by 0 bases and the J gene end by 0 bases; junction bases not matched to a gene: 3.

For this clone: TCRdb lists the protein of a much larger clone for this DNA, which differs at residue 13, so this is likely a read error; the protein given here is translated from the DNA itself. The chain's CDR3 is CACDKAEELYTDELIF. The CDR3 DNA is TGTGCCTGTGACAAAGCCGAGGAGTTGTACACCGATGAACTCATCTTT. This chain links TRDV2 with TRDJ1; D remains ambiguous. Germline CDR1 GEAIGNYY, CDR2 EKD. This CDR3 contains 16 residues.

In its sample, this clone ranks as large (0.1 to 1%). Other nucleotide sequences from this sample produce the same CDR3. The rearrangement links TRDV2 to TRDJ1, with 13 bases lining up with TRDD3. CDR3 length: 16 residues. After removal of 4 bases from V and 0 bases from J, the junction contained 4 bases not matched to a gene. CDR1 and CDR2 from the germline V gene are GEAIGNYY and EKD. The CDR3 region has the DNA TGTGCCTGTGATCTACTGGGGGATACGTACACCGATAAACTCATCTTT. It encodes CACDLLGDTYTDKLIF.

Remarks on this clone: Its ends do not fully match the called genes, so a read error is possible. As DNA, the CDR3 is TGTGCCTGTGACACCGTGGGACCTCTCTCCCGGGACACCCGACAGATGTTTTTC. This sequence encodes CACDTVGPLSRDTRQMFF. V and J are TRDV2 and TRDJ3; unclear D gene. Per the germline V gene, CDR1 is GEAIGNYY and CDR2 is EKD. CDR3 length: 18 residues.

This clone is medium-sized. Other nucleotide sequences from this sample produce the same CDR3. V gene TRDV2 combines with J gene TRDJ1, with 7 bases identical to TRDD3. V trimming: 3 bases; J trimming: 0 bases; junction bases outside the gene matches: 3. Germline-derived CDR1 and CDR2 are GEAIGNYY and EKD. There are 14 residues in the CDR3. This chain's CDR3 is CACDSLGDTDKLIF. Here the CDR3 DNA reads TGTGCCTGTGACTCCCTGGGGGACACCGATAAACTCATCTTT.

Comments on this clone: The sample has other DNA sequences that encode this CDR3 too. The chain combines TRDV2 with TRDJ3; 7 nucleotides match TRDD3. Germline loops: CDR1 GEAIGNYY, CDR2 EKD. Trimming cost V 3 bases and J 0 bases; bases outside gene matches: 4. The CDR3 extends over 17 amino acids. The CDR3 coding sequence is TGTGCCTGTGACGACTGGGGTTCCTCCTGGGACACCCGACAGATGTTTTTC. As protein: CACDDWGSSWDTRQMFF.

This clone was seen a handful of times. It may be a read error: a sequence one base away is much more abundant. The sample carries other DNA sequences with the same CDR3. The DNA of the CDR3 is TGTGCCTGTGACCCTCTGGGGATCTACACCGATAAACTCATCTTT. It is translated as CACDPLGIYTDKLIF. The chain has TRDV2 and TRDJ1; D might be TRDD3 (6 bases). Between the trimmed V and J ends, which lost 3 bases and 0 bases, there was a span of 13 bases. The length of the CDR3 is 15 residues. Germline V gene sequence: CDR1 GEAIGNYY, CDR2 EKD.

This clone was counted between two and nine times. The protein held in TCRdb is that of a much larger clone and does not match this DNA's translation at residue 15, likely because of a read error; the protein shown is translated from the DNA. The chain employs TRDV2 and TRDJ3, with D perhaps TRDD3 (5 bases). The CDR3 is 18 residues long. Germline V gene lookup returns CDR1 GEAIGNYY and CDR2 EKD. As DNA, the CDR3 is TGTGCCTGTGACACCGTCGAGGGAAGCTCCTGGGACACCCGACTGATGTTTTTC. Protein: CACDTVEGSSWDTRLMFF.

About this clone itself: The protein TCRdb gives is from a much larger clone and does not agree with this DNA's translation at residue 11, likely a read error; the protein shown here comes from the DNA. The rearrangement uses TRDV2 and TRDJ2; TRDD3 matches at 10 bases. Per germline, CDR1 GEAIGNYY and CDR2 EKD. The CDR3 runs to 14 residues. The CDR3 DNA reads TGTGCCTGTGACACCGTGGGGGATACAGCAAAACTCTTCTTT. It is translated as CACDTVGDTAKLFF.

Worth noting for this clone: This DNA translates differently at residue 16 from the TCRdb protein, which is that of a much larger clone; a read error is likely, and the protein shown is the DNA's own translation. At the DNA level, this CDR3 is encoded by other sequences in the same sample as well. The J gene is TRDJ3, the V gene TRDV2; 10 bases match TRDD3. Germline-derived CDR1 and CDR2 are GEAIGNYY and EKD. The CDR3 consists of 18 residues. The CDR3 coding sequence is TGTGCCTGTGACACTGGGGGATACAGCTCCTGGGACACCCGACAGACGTTTTTC. Its protein product is CACDTGGYSSWDTRQTFF.

This clone is termed medium-sized. The chain is built from TRDV2 and TRDJ3; TRDD3 aligns across 13 bases. The CDR3 sequence is 20 residues long. V lost 0 bases, J lost 2 bases, and 6 bases stayed unmatched. CDR1 is GEAIGNYY and CDR2 is EKD in the germline V gene. The chain's CDR3 is CACDTPLTGGYAWDTRQMFF. In DNA form, the CDR3 reads TGTGCCTGTGACACCCCGCTTACTGGGGGATACGCCTGGGACACCCGACAGATGTTTTTC.

This clone occurred a few times. TCRdb's listed protein matches a much larger clone and diverges from this DNA's translation at residue 6, likely through a read error; the protein shown comes from the DNA. The chain combines TRDV2 with TRDJ2, with 9 nucleotides matching TRDD3. The CDR3 has 17 residues. CDR1 is GEAIGNYY and CDR2 is EKD in the germline V gene. Losses at the gene ends were 2 bases for V and 2 bases for J; bases not matched to a gene: 8. The CDR3 region is CACDIMGDNSLTAQLFF. For the CDR3, the DNA is TGTGCCTGTGACATAATGGGGGATAATTCGTTGACAGCACAACTCTTCTTT.

This clone turned up a few times. A read error is the likely source, as a far larger clone sits one nucleotide away. Other DNA sequences from this sample encode an identical CDR3 as well. The rearrangement uses TRDV2 and TRDJ3; 10 positions match TRDD3. CDR1 GEAIGNYY and CDR2 EKD come from the germline V gene. This CDR3 is 17 amino acids long. CDR3: CACDSTGGSWDTRQMFF. The CDR3, as DNA: TGTGCCTGTGACAGTACTGGGGGATCCTGGGACACCCGGCAGATGTTTTTC.

CDR3 amino acids: CACDSIYWGMRAWDTRQMFF. The CDR3 DNA is TGTGCCTGTGACTCGATTTACTGGGGGATGCGCGCCTGGGACACCCGACAGATGTTTTTC. V and J are TRDV2 and TRDJ3, with 10 bases fitting TRDD3. In the absence of a J gene in TCRdb, the DNA was matched to germline to assign it here. This CDR3 has 20 amino acids. Germline V CDR1 and CDR2: GEAIGNYY, EKD. J lost 2 bases, V lost 3 bases, and 12 bases had no gene match.

By share, this clone ranks as medium-sized (0.01 to 0.1%). The V call is TRDV2, the J call TRDJ3; no firm D call. This CDR3 contains 16 residues. Between the trimmed V and J ends, which lost 0 bases and 0 bases, there was a span of 5 bases. Germline V gene data show CDR1 as GEAIGNYY and CDR2 as EKD. In nucleotides, the CDR3 is TGTGCCTGTGACACCATTAGCTCCTGGGACACCCGACAGATGTTTTTC. Translation gives CACDTISSWDTRQMFF.

This clone has only a few counts. J is TRDJ3 and V is TRDV2; TRDD3 aligns across 12 bases. CDR3 length equals 19 residues. V shed 2 bases and J 0 bases; nucleotides not matched to a gene: 4. CDR1 GEAIGNYY and CDR2 EKD come from the germline V gene. DNA of the CDR3: TGTGCCTGTGACAATACTGGGGGATACCACTCCTGGGACACCCGACAGATGTTTTTC. Translating gives CACDNTGGYHSWDTRQMFF.

In its sample, this clone ranks as medium-sized. The rearrangement joins TRDV2 to TRDJ3; TRDD3 matches at 9 bases. CDR3 length: 19 residues. Germline lookup yields CDR1 GEAIGNYY and CDR2 EKD. J was trimmed by 0 bases and V by 0 bases; bases with no gene match: 5. The CDR3 sequence: CACDTGYWGSSWDTRQMFF. DNA of the CDR3: TGTGCCTGTGACACCGGGTACTGGGGGAGCTCCTGGGACACCCGACAGATGTTTTTC.

Judged by abundance, this clone is medium-sized. A much larger clone sits a single nucleotide away, making a read error possible. The identical CDR3 is also encoded by other nucleotide sequences in the sample. J is TRDJ2 and V is TRDV2; 10 nucleotides agree with TRDD3. Germline CDR1 GEAIGNYY, CDR2 EKD. This CDR3 contains 14 residues. V lost 2 bases, J lost 5 bases, and 1 base stayed unmatched. The CDR3 coding sequence is TGTGCCTGTGACAGACTGGGGGATACAGCACAACTCTTCTTT. Translated, it gives CACDRLGDTAQLFF.

The sample holds a few counts of this clone. A much bigger clone sits one base away, suggesting this may be a read error. Other DNA sequences in this specimen translate into the identical CDR3. This sequence joins TRDV2 and TRDJ2, with 9 bases lining up with TRDD3. Germline lookup yields CDR1 GEAIGNYY and CDR2 EKD. Trimming cost V 3 bases and J 4 bases; bases outside gene matches: 8. The CDR3 extends over 16 amino acids. In DNA, the CDR3 is TGTGCCTGTGACGGGTTGGGGATACGGGGGACAGCACAACTCTTCTTT. It specifies CACDGLGIRGTAQLFF.

This clone was seen a few times. One end of the junction fails to match germline, which may point to a read error. The J gene is TRDJ3, the V gene TRDV2, with 11 positions matching TRDD3. The CDR3 has 19 residues. CDR1 is GEAIGNYY, CDR2 EKD, per germline. The CDR3 coding sequence is TGTGCCTGTGACGCGGTGGGGGATACGGCCTCCTGGGACATCCGACGGATGTTTTTC. This sequence encodes CACDAVGDTASWDIRRMFF.

This clone is medium-sized by share. V is TRDV2 and J is TRDJ3; 13 bases agree with TRDD3. The CDR3 is made up of 21 amino acids. V shed 3 bases and J 0 bases; nucleotides not matched to a gene: 10. The germline V gene has CDR1 GEAIGNYY and CDR2 EKD. The CDR3: CACDSVLGDTGSSWDTRQMFF. CDR3 DNA: TGTGCCTGTGACTCAGTACTGGGGGATACGGGAAGCTCCTGGGACACCCGACAGATGTTTTTC.

With regard to this clone: A far larger clone differs by one base, so this is likely a read error. This same CDR3 is encoded by further DNA sequences in the sample. This chain uses TRDV2 with TRDJ1, with D perhaps TRDD3 (6 bases). CDR3 size: 14 residues. Trimming shortened V by 4 bases and J by 4 bases, and 15 bases separated the two germline ends. Germline CDR1 reads GEAIGNYY; CDR2 reads EKD. The CDR3 coding sequence is TGTGCCTGTGATACCGTGGGGATCCACGATAAACTCATCTTT. This encodes CACDTVGIHDKLIF.

Notes on this clone: A read error is the likely source, as a far larger clone sits one nucleotide away. The chain carries TRDV2 and TRDJ3, with 8 bases matching TRDD3. Assignment of the J gene here rests on matching the DNA to germline, because TCRdb gives none. Germline CDR1 GEAIGNYY, CDR2 EKD. With V trimmed by 0 bases and J by 0 bases, 9 bases remained unmatched. CDR3 size: 20 residues. The chain's CDR3 is CACDTVLGGTRSWDTRQMFF. CDR3 nucleotides: TGTGCCTGTGACACCGTACTGGGGGGTACTCGCTCCTGGGACACCCGACAGATGTTTTTC.

In this sample, this clone turned up a few times. The protein TCRdb gives is from a much larger clone and does not agree with this DNA's translation at residue 11, likely a read error; the protein shown here comes from the DNA. This chain connects TRDV2 to TRDJ3, with 10 bases that match TRDD3. J was trimmed by 5 bases and V by 0 bases; bases with no gene match: 6. The germline V gene has CDR1 GEAIGNYY and CDR2 EKD. This CDR3 spans 18 amino acids. CDR3 in DNA: TGTGCCTGTGACACCGTAGGGGGATACGCCCGGGACACCCGACAGATGTTTTTC. Protein: CACDTVGGYARDTRQMFF.

This clone occurred a few times. This may come from a read error, since a much larger clone is one base off. V gene TRDV2 combines with J gene TRDJ3, with 8 positions matching TRDD3. The germline V gene encodes CDR1 GEAIGNYY and CDR2 EKD. The CDR3 runs to 20 residues. The CDR3 DNA follows: TGTGCCCGTGACACCGTACTGGGGGTTCCTGACTCCTGGGACACCCGACAGATGTTTTTC. Translated: CARDTVLGVPDSWDTRQMFF.

This clone has just a few counts. For this DNA, TCRdb reports the protein of a much larger clone, which diverges at residue 13, most likely from a read error; the protein presented here is translated directly from the DNA. V is TRDV2 and J is TRDJ2; TRDD3 matches at 11 bases. From germline, CDR1 is GEAIGNYY and CDR2 EKD. The CDR3 loop spans 17 amino acids. Written as DNA, the CDR3 is TGTGCCTGTGACATACTGGGGGATAATTCGTTGACAGTACAACTCTTCTTT. Protein product: CACDILGDNSLTVQLFF.